These 29 T cell receptor beta chains came from one sample sequenced in a study of blood T cell repertoires in COVID-19. The data were produced by immunoSEQ multiplex PCR, yet TCRdb's version contains in-frame clones alone and is incomplete. This sample has about 120,000 clones, with roughly 80% found just once. Sequencing input: peripheral blood. The receptors were sampled from a man aged 30 to 45 with acute or convalescent COVID-19.

V gene TRBV2 combines with J gene TRBJ1-5; 9 bases fit TRBD1. Germline values: CDR1 SNHLY, CDR2 FYNNEI. CDR3 length: 17 residues. V gave up 3 bases and J gave up 8 bases; unmatched junction bases: 14. CDR3 DNA: TGTGCCAGCAGTGATTTAAGGTGGGACAGGGAAGGGGAGCCCCAGCATTTT. Protein: CASSDLRWDREGEPQHF.

This chain links TRBV4-1 with TRBJ2-2; 9 positions agree with TRBD2. The CDR3 is 18 amino acids. V dropped 1 base and J dropped 5; count of bases not matched to a gene: 11. Germline assignment: CDR1 MGHRA and CDR2 YSYEKL. In DNA form, the CDR3 reads TGCGCCAGCAGCCAAGCGGTTAGCGGGAGCCCCGGAACCGGGGAGCTGTTTTTT. Its protein is CASSQAVSGSPGTGELFF.

The V and J genes are TRBV12-1 and TRBJ2-7; the table assigns TRBD2, which was not confirmed against the DNA. TRBV12-1 is a listed pseudogene. This CDR3 is built from 22 residues. CDR3 protein: CASSFFDPLRRVAGGPFHEQYV. The CDR3 DNA reads as TGTGCCAGCAGCTTTTTTGACCCCTTGCGGAGGGTAGCGGGAGGGCCTTTCCACGAGCAGTACGTC.

This chain uses TRBV7-2 with TRBJ2-2, with 9 bases matching TRBD2. V shed 2 bases and J 7 bases; nucleotides not matched to a gene: 11. The germline V gene has CDR1 SGHTA and CDR2 FQGNSA. The CDR3 sequence is 17 residues long. The chain's CDR3 is CASSLMSAGGPGGELFF. CDR3 DNA sequence: TGTGCCAGCAGCTTAATGAGTGCGGGGGGGCCTGGCGGGGAGCTGTTTTTT.

This clone appeared a few times. V usage is TRBV19 and J usage is TRBJ1-3; D possibly corresponds to TRBD1 (6 bases). V lost 3 bases to trimming and J lost 0 bases, with 9 bases between them. The germline CDR1 and CDR2 sequences are LNHDA and SQIVND (reference sequence). CDR3 length equals 15 residues. CDR3: CASSIQGSSGNTIYF. For the CDR3, the DNA is TGTGCCAGTAGTATCCAGGGGAGCTCTGGAAACACCATATATTTT. The whole variable domain, remainder taken from reference TRBV19 and TRBJ1-3, is DGGITQSPKYLFRKEGQNVTLSCEQNLNHDAMYWYRQDPGQGLRLIYYSQIVNDFQKGDIAEGYSVSREKKESFPLTVTSAQKNPTAFYLCASSIQGSSGNTIYFGEGSWLTVV.

The V call is TRBV18, the J call TRBJ2-3; the match to TRBD2 covers 9 bases. The junction had 4 bases not matched to a gene; V was cut back by 0 bases and J by 3 bases. The germline CDR1 and CDR2 sequences are KGHSH and LQKENI. This CDR3 comprises 16 residues. The CDR3 sequence: CASSPPASGGTDTQYF. The CDR3 DNA reads as TGTGCCAGCTCACCACCGGCCAGCGGGGGGACAGATACGCAGTATTTT.

The genes are TRBV19 and TRBJ1-1; no clear D. Germline CDR1 is LNHDA and CDR2 is SQIVND (reference sequence). The CDR3 sequence is 12 residues long. V was trimmed by 4 bases and J by 3 bases, leaving 6 bases between them. The CDR3 DNA is TGTGCCAGTAGTAACCCGGACACTGAAGCTTTCTTT. Protein: CASSNPDTEAFF.

This chain joins TRBV9 and TRBJ2-5, with D tentatively TRBD1 (6 bases). With 0 bases removed from V and 2 bases from J, the gap between germline ends came to 8 bases. The CDR3 contains 14 residues. The V gene's germline CDR1 is SGDLS and CDR2 YYNGEE. The DNA for the CDR3 is TGTGCCAGCAGCGTAGGGACAGTACAAGAGACCCAGTACTTC. This codes for CASSVGTVQETQYF. The full variable domain, completed using reference TRBV9 and TRBJ2-5, is DSGVTQTPKHLITATGQRVTLRCSPRSGDLSVYWYQQSLDQGLQFLIQYYNGEERAKGNILERFSAQQFPDLHSELNLSSLELGDSALYFCASSVGTVQETQYFGPGTRLLVL.

This clone was recorded a few times. The gene calls are TRBV15 and TRBJ2-3, with 14 nucleotides matching TRBD2. Germline loops: CDR1 LNHNV, CDR2 YYDKDF (reference sequence). The CDR3 extends over 15 amino acids. The J segment lost 4 bases and the V segment lost 8 bases, leaving 5 bases of the junction unmatched. The CDR3 sequence is CATEGLAGVADTQYF. DNA for the CDR3: TGTGCCACCGAGGGACTAGCGGGAGTCGCAGATACGCAGTATTTT.

This chain links TRBV9 with TRBJ2-7, with D perhaps matching TRBD1 (6 bases). The CDR3 loop spans 15 amino acids. With 4 bases removed from V and 0 bases from J, the gap between germline ends came to 14 bases. The germline V gene encodes CDR1 SGDLS and CDR2 YYNGEE. The CDR3 region is CASSPGVGSSYEQYF. In DNA form, the CDR3 reads TGTGCCAGCAGCCCAGGGGTAGGGAGCTCCTACGAGCAGTACTTC.

This sequence joins TRBV7-9 and TRBJ1-6, with unresolved D. Trimming removed 5 bases at V and 5 bases at J, with 4 bases between. This CDR3 comprises 12 residues. The germline V gene encodes CDR1 SEHNR and CDR2 FQNEAQ (reference sequence). The CDR3 sequence is CASSQNNSPLHF. The DNA for the CDR3 is TGTGCCAGCAGCCAGAATAATTCACCCCTCCACTTT.

V gene TRBV19 combines with J gene TRBJ1-5; D is undetermined. Trimming removed 9 bases from V and 5 bases from J, with 14 bases in between. The length of the CDR3 is 13 residues. Germline-derived CDR1 and CDR2 are LNHDA and SQIVND (reference sequence). As DNA, the CDR3 is TGTGCCAGCCAATGGGCGGGCGATCAGCCCCAGCATTTT. This translates into CASQWAGDQPQHF.

This clone was seen a single time. The chain recombines TRBV6-5 with TRBJ2-7; 7 bases are a match to TRBD1. The CDR3 is 13 residues long. V lost 8 bases, J lost 0 bases, and 4 bases stayed unmatched. Germline V gene data show CDR1 as MNHEY and CDR2 as SVGAGI. The CDR3 is CASSDRASYEQYF. The CDR3 region has the DNA TGTGCCAGCTCAGACAGGGCCTCCTACGAGCAGTACTTC.

The chain recombines TRBV13 with TRBJ2-2; 8 bases fit TRBD1. After removal of 4 bases from V and 3 bases from J, the junction contained 7 bases not matched to a gene. The V gene's germline CDR1 is PRHDT and CDR2 FYEKMQ (reference sequence). CDR3 size: 16 residues. The CDR3 bases are TGTGCCAGCAGCTACTTTCAGGGGGCGGACACCGGGGAGCTGTTTTTT. This codes for CASSYFQGADTGELFF.

The rearrangement joins TRBV30 to TRBJ1-4; D gene ambiguous. This CDR3 is 19 amino acids long. Germline CDR1 is GTSNPN and CDR2 is SVGIG (reference sequence). The V end lost 0 bases, the J end lost 3 bases, and 23 bases lay between the germline ends. The CDR3 bases are TGTGCCTGGAGTGTTGGATCGGGGAAAGCGTCACGTGCTAATGAAAAACTGTTTTTT. It specifies CAWSVGSGKASRANEKLFF. The full variable domain, with the rest looked up from reference TRBV30 and TRBJ1-4, is SQTIHQWPATLVQPVGSPLSLECTVEGTSNPNLYWYRQAAGRGLQLLFYSVGIGQISSEVPQNLSASRPQDRQFILSSKKLLLSDSGFYLCAWSVGSGKASRANEKLFFGSGTQLSVL.

This clone showed up just a few times. The CDR3 is CASRAYGATEAFF. CDR3 DNA sequence: TGTGCCAGTAGGGCGTATGGGGCCACTGAAGCTTTCTTT. V and J are TRBV19 and TRBJ1-1; a possible D gene is TRBD1 (5 bases). Germline V gene sequence: CDR1 LNHDA, CDR2 SQIVND (reference sequence). Trimming took off 6 bases at V and 4 bases at J, with 12 bases between the two ends. The CDR3 covers 13 residues.

The J gene is TRBJ2-3, the V gene TRBV7-3, with unresolved D. V was pared by 0 bases and J by 3 bases, with 4 bases between. The length of the CDR3 is 13 residues. From germline, CDR1 is SGHTA and CDR2 FQGTGA. The CDR3 sequence is CASSLTYTDTQYF. CDR3 in DNA: TGTGCCAGCAGCTTAACGTATACAGATACGCAGTATTTT.

The chain uses TRBV6-8 and TRBJ1-5, with D perhaps TRBD1 (6 bases). Per the germline V gene, CDR1 is MNHGY and CDR2 is SAAAGT. V gave up 7 bases and J gave up 0 bases, with 25 bases separating them. CDR3 size: 19 residues. This CDR3 is CASTGQRAPLSYSNQPQHF. DNA for the CDR3: TGTGCCAGCACGGGACAAAGGGCCCCACTATCTTATAGCAATCAGCCCCAGCATTTT.

The rearrangement joins TRBV19 to TRBJ1-1; 11 nucleotides line up with TRBD1. Germline V gene lookup returns CDR1 LNHDA and CDR2 SQIVND (reference sequence). The CDR3 contains 13 residues. Trimming took 5 bases from V and 12 from J; bases not matched to a gene: 8. The CDR3 DNA is TGTGCCAGTAGTGGACCGGGACAGGGGGTGACTTTCTTT. Protein sequence: CASSGPGQGVTFF. The entire variable domain, with the rest obtained from reference TRBV19 and TRBJ1-1, is as follows: DGGITQSPKYLFRKEGQNVTLSCEQNLNHDAMYWYRQDPGQGLRLIYYSQIVNDFQKGDIAEGYSVSREKKESFPLTVTSAQKNPTAFYLCASSGPGQGVTFFGQGTRLTVV.

The chain joins TRBV13 to TRBJ2-4; 9 bases match TRBD1. This CDR3 has 19 amino acids. Germline-derived CDR1 and CDR2 are PRHDT and FYEKMQ (reference sequence). V lost 5 bases, J lost 1 base, and 15 bases stayed unmatched. This CDR3 reads CASSGPTGGGGRAKNIQYF. The CDR3 DNA reads TGTGCCAGCAGCGGACCGACAGGGGGGGGAGGTCGGGCCAAAAACATTCAGTACTTC. Drawing the rest from reference TRBV13 and TRBJ2-4, the complete variable domain is AAGVIQSPRHLIKEKRETATLKCYPIPRHDTVYWYQQGPGQDPQFLISFYEKMQSDKGSIPDRFSAQQFSDYHSELNMSSLELGDSALYFCASSGPTGGGGRAKNIQYFGAGTRLSVL.

This clone was counted many times. V gene TRBV11-2 combines with J gene TRBJ2-7; TRBD1 matches at 12 bases. V trimming: 6 bases; J trimming: 3 bases; junction bases outside the gene matches: 9. CDR1 and CDR2 from the germline V gene are SGHAT and FQNNGV. The CDR3 is 16 residues long. The CDR3 nucleotides read TGTGCCAGCAGGACCGGGACAGGGGGCTTGCGCTACGAGCAGTACTTC. Residues: CASRTGTGGLRYEQYF.

The rearrangement joins TRBV15 to TRBJ1-2; tentative D call: TRBD1 (6 bases). From germline, CDR1 is LNHNV and CDR2 YYDKDF (reference sequence). CDR3 size: 14 residues. Trimming shortened V by 4 bases and J by 7 bases, and 16 bases separated the two germline ends. The CDR3 nucleotides read TGTGCCACCAGCACGGGCAGGGGTCCCCTTGGCTACACCTTC. Translating it yields CATSTGRGPLGYTF.

Here the CDR3 DNA reads TGTGCCAGTAGTCTGTCCCCCGGGACAGGGAGGGATACGCAGTATTTT. Translation: CASSLSPGTGRDTQYF. V and J are TRBV19 and TRBJ2-3, with TRBD1 matching 9 bases. Trimming took 5 bases from V and 6 from J; bases not matched to a gene: 12. The V gene's germline CDR1 is LNHDA and CDR2 SQIVND (reference sequence). This CDR3 has 16 amino acids.

This rearrangement joins TRBV21-1 to TRBJ2-7; TRBD2, the table's D call, lacks a check against the DNA. TRBV21-1 is tagged as a pseudogene. The CDR3 sequence is 12 residues long. This CDR3 reads CASSNYLREQYF. CDR3 coding DNA: TGTGCCAGCAGCAACTACCTACGCGAGCAGTACTTC.

The genes are TRBV7-3 and TRBJ2-1, with D perhaps matching TRBD1 (5 bases). CDR1 and CDR2 (germline): SGHTA, FQGTGA. The CDR3 is 12 residues long. Trimming shortened V by 4 bases and J by 7 bases, and 8 bases separated the two germline ends. The DNA of the CDR3 is TGTGCCAGCAGCTCACAGGTTAATGAGCAGTTCTTC. Protein: CASSSQVNEQFF.

This chain uses TRBV7-3 with TRBJ2-1; 7 nucleotides align to TRBD2. The germline V gene encodes CDR1 SGHTA and CDR2 FQGTGA. Losses at the gene ends were 5 bases for V and 2 bases for J; bases not matched to a gene: 9. The CDR3 loop spans 16 amino acids. The CDR3, as DNA: TGTGCCAGCAGCCTCTCTGGGCTAGCGGCCTACAATGAGCAGTTCTTC. This codes for CASSLSGLAAYNEQFF.

CDR3 loop: CASSVMNTEAFF. CDR3 nucleotides: TGTGCCAGCAGTGTCATGAACACTGAAGCTTTCTTT. The chain combines TRBV2 with TRBJ1-1; D remains ambiguous. This CDR3 contains 12 residues. CDR1 and CDR2 (germline): SNHLY, FYNNEI. V was clipped by 4 bases and J by 0 bases, with 3 bases between them.

The chain couples TRBV19 to TRBJ1-5, with D maybe TRBD1 (5 bases). The CDR3 extends over 14 amino acids. CDR1 is LNHDA, CDR2 SQIVND, per germline (reference sequence). The germline V and J ends were trimmed by 8 bases and 4 bases, with 15 bases remaining between them. CDR3 sequence: CASAVGGRNQPQHF. The CDR3 DNA reads TGTGCCAGTGCGGTGGGGGGAAGAAATCAGCCCCAGCATTTT.

The chain combines TRBV10-3 with TRBJ2-7; 7 bases align to TRBD1. CDR1 ENHRY and CDR2 SYGVKD come from the germline V gene. The CDR3 extends over 13 amino acids. Losses at the gene ends were 7 bases for V and 2 bases for J; bases not matched to a gene: 5. CDR3 DNA sequence: TGTGCCATCATGGGGCAGGGGGCCTACGAGCAGTACTTC. This sequence encodes CAIMGQGAYEQYF.